The source of this TCR beta chain is a study of cytomegalovirus exposure and HLA in healthy donors (dated by TCRdb to 2015 to 2018). About the study as a whole: An earlier analysis of approximately 550 of the donors reported more than 250 Gb of sequence data and roughly 100 million unique TCR beta sequences from 150 million to 200 million T cells. Every repertoire in the discovery cohort had been generated on one and the same sequencing platform. Rather than using new phenotypic data, the later analysis identified candidate immune exposures from TCR beta sequences and from how often those sequences occurred across donors. Across 398 genotyped donors of the cohort, an average of about 220,000 unique TCR beta nucleotide sequences per donor were sequenced, and 15% to 20% of those sequences were non-productive. Roughly 300 gigabases of sequencing data and 70 million to 95 million unique TCR sequences made up an early release that covered approximately 620 HLA-typed donors. The T cell repertoires of around 670 subjects were profiled by immunosequencing and related to cytomegalovirus serostatus. A separate validation cohort of 100 to 150 different subjects was used in addition to the approximately 700-subject first cohort. In a later genetic analysis, genome-wide SNP genotypes for about 55% of the roughly 700 donors were used, and that subset was treated as a discovery cohort. Roughly five DR-DQ haplotypes were handled as single units for association and clustering because linkage in the cohort was strong. An earlier analysis of nearly 600 of the donors applied high-throughput TCR beta sequencing to assess whether each TCR beta V gene segment acted as functional or pseudogenic. Class I and class II HLA loci were covered by the typing at four-digit resolution. The study aimed to test whether signatures of past pathogen exposure could be identified by cataloging public T cell receptors. Donor age, sex, ethnicity and CMV serostatus were collected together with the repertoire data. A later analysis re-analyzed previously published TCR beta repertoires from 650 to 800 donors and added high-resolution HLA genotyping to study TCR occurrence patterns. To predict cytomegalovirus infection status, the study brought together high-throughput TCR immunosequencing, statistical association of individual TCRs with disease status, and machine learning. The number of typed donors differed by locus: about 620-640 for A, B, C, DRB1 and DQB1; approximately 530 for DQA1; 606 for DPA1; and about 470 for DPB1. The genetic ancestry cluster associated with self-reported Caucasian donors included roughly 84% of the roughly 410 genotyped donors. The research as a whole found: Because some donors lacked HLA typing at each locus, the association tests relied only on the typed subset. The authors suggested that the approach could potentially be extended to other disease states and immunological phenotypes. In the study, about 150 TCR beta chains were listed as associated with cytomegalovirus. Because counts were too low, about 17 rarely observed V segments, including chromosome 9 orphons, were excluded from the earlier analysis of 587 of the donors. A later genetic analysis reported fewer N-insertions in productive TCRs among donors in an Asian-associated ancestry cluster than the roughly 620-donor mean. At a false discovery rate of 0.05, a later analysis linked 15,000 to 20,000 TCR beta sequences to specific HLA alleles. A later analysis reported that several top co-occurrence clusters appeared linked to parvovirus B19, influenza, CMV and Epstein-Barr virus. Broadly in line with IMGT annotations, most TCR beta V segments showed up in productive rearrangements about 90% or about 30% of the time in an earlier analysis of approximately 600 of the donors. The classifier was reported to diagnose cytomegalovirus status with high specificity and sensitivity in both the original and validation cohorts. A later genetic analysis associated a missense DCLRE1C variant with V-gene and J-gene trimming of TCR beta chains, and an independent cohort replicated the association. Correlated functional status among segregating V segments might be attributable to linkage disequilibrium, but an unknown experimental factor could not be ruled out. In vitro tests confirmed that a few of the cytomegalovirus-associated TCR beta chains recognize cytomegalovirus antigens. This cohort had only TCR beta chains sequenced, and the lack of alpha or paired-chain data limited which features could be detected. The sequencing pipeline was judged likely to have produced a cluster of highly shared sequence variants as a technical artifact. In a later analysis, TCR association rates were found to vary across HLA loci, with the most associated TCRs seen for DRB1 alleles and the fewest for HLA-C alleles. A further reported finding was that TCR beta sequences accurately predicted the HLA-A and HLA-B alleles for most subjects in the first cohort. Some IMGT-functional V segments, including TRBV6-2 and TRBV6-3, could not be told apart with the 87-base-pair reads, so those segments were excluded. In a later analysis, HLA-associated TCR beta chains showed more clonal expansion and lower generation probabilities than non-associated chains that were equally common. Roughly uniform sequencing depth across donors was assumed in presence/absence analyses, although this assumption may not hold. Across donors, most TCR sequences were observed very rarely, whereas some public TCRs were present in many individuals. When HLA alleles, especially DR and DQ, strongly co-occurred, attributing TCR associations to individual alleles was difficult. The only immune exposure information available for the cohort was CMV serostatus. In a later analysis, most CMV-associated TCR beta chains were found to appear HLA-restricted, with HLA associations seemingly driven largely by CMV exposure.

The cohort comprised more than 550 healthy bone marrow donors. At the time of sampling, all cohort members were nominally healthy, though unrecorded immune exposures were likely present. The donor was CMV seropositive and was included in the group of 270 or so seropositive cohort members. Each donor provided a peripheral blood sample, and peripheral blood mononuclear cells were used for TCR beta sequencing. Genomic DNA extraction from the blood cell samples was performed with the Qiagen DNeasy Blood Extraction Kit. Libraries were prepared through the immunoSEQ multiplex PCR assay. For the multiplex PCR, a mixture combining 60 forward primers for TCR Vbeta segments and 13 reverse primers for TCR Jbeta segments was used. The CDR3 region of rearranged TCR beta genes was amplified from genomic DNA with a multiplex PCR assay. The amplified TCR beta libraries were sequenced on the Illumina HiSeq System as 87-base-pair reads. The authors' pipeline ran thus. A later analysis counted 65 million to 90 million unique TCR beta chains across the 650 to 700 repertoires, and some 11 million of these chains were shared by at least two donors. A nearest-neighbor algorithm error-corrected the raw reads and collapsed the reads into unique sequences, merging closely related sequences to remove PCR and sequencing errors. CDR3 sequences were aligned to IMGT reference sequences to assign V, D and J gene segments. For a sequence to be retained, a match of at least six nucleotides to both a V gene segment and a J gene segment was required. Rearrangements were called productive when the CDR3 lacked stop codons and stayed in frame with V and J; all others were non-productive. CDR3 was defined by IMGT convention, running from the second conserved V-encoded cysteine to the conserved J-encoded phenylalanine. The earlier analysis of more than 450 of the donors excluded sequences that lacked an unambiguous match to a single V gene segment. In an earlier analysis of approximately 550 of the donors, V segments were called functional above 56.7% productive rearrangements and were called segregating when the between-donor standard deviation exceeded 5%. A statistical classification framework was built for diagnosing cytomegalovirus status from the catalog of TCR beta chain sequences. A later analysis assigned V and J genes by comparing TCR nucleotide sequences with IMGT/GENE-DB human TR gene sequences. A later analysis assigned CDR3 sequences and most-parsimonious VDJ recombination scenarios with the TCRdist pipeline. A later analysis defined each TCR beta chain by its CDR3 amino acid sequence plus V-gene family, and excluded reads lacking a unique V-gene family. To address suspected cross-contamination and a sequencing artifact, a later analysis removed 592 highly shared, low-generation-probability nucleotide sequences. In a later analysis, a clonal expansion index was calculated for each public chain from normalized within-repertoire ranks of inferred template counts. Generation probabilities in a later analysis came from a VDJ recombination model fitted to out-of-frame rearrangements, and those results were checked against IGoR. Hypergeometric tests were used in a later analysis to score TCR-TCR, TCR-HLA and TCR-CMV co-occurrence, with a repertoire-size bias correction applied to the TCR pairs. To estimate false discovery rates, a later analysis permuted the HLA or CMV assignments 20 times. In a later analysis, co-occurring TCRs were grouped using DBSCAN, and TCRdist sequence similarity was added for clustering within HLA-allele-positive subsets. Co-occurrence clustering excluded repertoires with fewer than 30,000 or more than 120,000 public chains, plus five with anomalous nucleotide sharing. In TCRdb, the immuneACCESS table is reduced to in-frame sequences with V and J assigned. These tables do not hold every clone; where another copy was compared, an unresolved V gene accounts for under half, and the others remain unexplained. That table is the source of V, J and clone size, and D and trimming were worked out from the DNA. The sample data list about 130,000 clones, and about 63% of these were observed just once. Together, the top ten hold roughly 1.6% of the sample.

The trim is 0 bases for V and 4 bases for J, with a gap of 9 bases between the germline ends. The CDR3 runs 14 residues from the cysteine to the phenylalanine. Here the CDR3 DNA is all that survives: 42 bases in frame from base 1. The germline V gene (reference sequence) sets CDR1 to LNHNV and CDR2 to YYDKDF. Points on this clone: Its antigen has not been determined. No base-level quality is on record; no much larger clone is a single base apart.

The specimen sequenced was PBMCs. This TCR was recovered from a man aged 25 to 40 in good health and CMV-seropositive. The chain is encoded by TRBV15 joined to TRBJ1-2, with the identity of the D gene unclear. The CDR3 protein: CATSRDNGVYGYTF. In nucleotide form, the sequence is TGTGCCACCAGCAGAGATAACGGGGTCTATGGCTACACCTTC. Outside the CDR3, residues come from the reference TRBV15 and TRBJ1-2 proteins, so the full variable domain is: DAMVIQNPRYQVTQFGKPVTLSCSQTLNHNVMYWYQQKSSQAPKLLFHYYDKDFNNEADTPDNFQSRRPNTSFCFLDIRSPGLGDTAMYLCATSRDNGVYGYTFGSGTRLTVV.